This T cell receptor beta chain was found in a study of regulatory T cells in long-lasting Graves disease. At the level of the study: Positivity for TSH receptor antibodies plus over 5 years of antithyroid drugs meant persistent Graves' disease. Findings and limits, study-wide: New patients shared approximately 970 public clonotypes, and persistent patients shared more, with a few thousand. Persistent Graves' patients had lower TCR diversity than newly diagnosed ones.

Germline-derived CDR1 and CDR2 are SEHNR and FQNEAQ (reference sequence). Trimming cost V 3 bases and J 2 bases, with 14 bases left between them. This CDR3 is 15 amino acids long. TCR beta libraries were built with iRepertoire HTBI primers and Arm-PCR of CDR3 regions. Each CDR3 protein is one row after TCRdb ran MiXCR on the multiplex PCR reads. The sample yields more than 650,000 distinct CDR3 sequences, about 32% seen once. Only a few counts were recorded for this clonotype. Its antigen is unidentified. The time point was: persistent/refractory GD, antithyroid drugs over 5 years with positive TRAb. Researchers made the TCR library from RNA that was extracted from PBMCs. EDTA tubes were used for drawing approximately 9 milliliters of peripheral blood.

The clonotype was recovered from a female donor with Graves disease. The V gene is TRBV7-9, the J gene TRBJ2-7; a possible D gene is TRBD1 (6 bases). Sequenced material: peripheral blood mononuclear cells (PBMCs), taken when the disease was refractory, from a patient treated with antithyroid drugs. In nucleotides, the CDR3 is TGTGCCAGCAGCTTGTATACAGGGAGCGCCTACGAGCAGTACTTC. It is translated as CASSLYTGSAYEQYF.